This is a list of T cell receptor beta chains from one sample in a study of siplizumab effects on memory and regulatory T cells. Sequencing was performed with immunoSEQ multiplex PCR; in TCRdb, only in-frame clones are kept and a portion is missing. The profile shows some 100,000 clones, about 90% of them singletons. The sample comprised CD4+ T cells sorted from blood. Source of these receptors: a human donor in good health. Some clones in this sample may be carry-over from other donors' samples. Each CDR3 is given with its conserved first and last residue. Fields, in order: J gene, clone size, V gene, CDR3 protein. The listing skips clone size in some rows; elsewhere it reads once, few, many or a size class.

>TRBJ2-7|-|TRBV30
CAWKGLAKSYEQYF
>TRBJ2-1|-|TRBV5-1
CASSPIISGTGYGEQFF
>TRBJ2-5|-|TRBV7-6
CASALDRDYYMAQYF
>TRBJ2-7|-|TRBV6-5
CASSYESSVYEQYF
>-|-|TRBV27
CASSQQLAGVMYEQYF
>TRBJ2-2|-|TRBV5-1
CASSFDRVETGELFF
>TRBJ2-2|-|TRBV5-8
CASSPRGAGVVGELFF
>TRBJ2-1|-|TRBV19
CASSKKGDGGSGFSEQFF
>TRBJ1-1|-|TRBV7-9
CASSLSEGAGSAEAFF
>TRBJ2-7|-|TRBV7-9
CASSLDTAYEQYF
>TRBJ2-5|once|TRBV5-4
CASSLELGGKTQYF
>TRBJ1-1|-|TRBV2
CASSEDTEAFF
>TRBJ2-3|-|TRBV5-1
CASGSGHTDTQYF
>TRBJ2-7|-|TRBV5-6
CASSFRSSYEQYF